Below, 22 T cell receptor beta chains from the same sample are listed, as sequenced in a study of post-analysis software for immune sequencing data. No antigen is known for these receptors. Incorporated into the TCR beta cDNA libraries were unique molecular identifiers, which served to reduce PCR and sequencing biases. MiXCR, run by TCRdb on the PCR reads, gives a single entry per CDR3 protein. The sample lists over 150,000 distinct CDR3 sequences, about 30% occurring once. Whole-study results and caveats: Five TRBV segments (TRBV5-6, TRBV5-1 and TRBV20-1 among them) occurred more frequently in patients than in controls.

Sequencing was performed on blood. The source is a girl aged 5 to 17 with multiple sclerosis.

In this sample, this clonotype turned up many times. For the CDR3, the DNA is TGTGCCAGCAGCCCACTAGCGGGAGAGGTCCACGAGCAGTACTTC. As protein: CASSPLAGEVHEQYF. The chain has TRBV7-6 and TRBJ2-7; 11 bases are shared with TRBD2. Unmatched junction bases numbered 8, after V lost 5 bases and J lost 5 bases. The CDR3 has 15 residues. Germline-derived CDR1 and CDR2 are SGHVS and FNYEAQ. Based on the CDR3 plus reference TRBV7-6 and TRBJ2-7, the full variable domain is GAGVSQSPRYKVTKRGQDVALRCDPISGHVSLYWYRQALGQGPEFLTYFNYEAQQDKSGLPNDRFSAERPEGSISTLTIQRTEQRDSAMYRCASSPLAGEVHEQYFGPGTRLTVT.

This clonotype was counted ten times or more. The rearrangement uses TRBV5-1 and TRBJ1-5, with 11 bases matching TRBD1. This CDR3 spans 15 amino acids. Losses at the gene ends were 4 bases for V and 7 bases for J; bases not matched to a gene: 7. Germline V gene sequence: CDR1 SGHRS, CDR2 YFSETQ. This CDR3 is CASSIGQGAEQPQHF. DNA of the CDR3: TGCGCCAGCAGCATCGGACAGGGGGCGGAACAGCCCCAGCATTTT.

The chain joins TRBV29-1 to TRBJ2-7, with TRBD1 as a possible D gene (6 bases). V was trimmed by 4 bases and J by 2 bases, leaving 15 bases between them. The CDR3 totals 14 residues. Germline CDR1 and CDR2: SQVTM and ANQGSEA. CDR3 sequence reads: CSVGNRDNAYEQYF. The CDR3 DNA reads TGCAGCGTTGGAAACAGGGACAACGCCTACGAGCAGTACTTC.

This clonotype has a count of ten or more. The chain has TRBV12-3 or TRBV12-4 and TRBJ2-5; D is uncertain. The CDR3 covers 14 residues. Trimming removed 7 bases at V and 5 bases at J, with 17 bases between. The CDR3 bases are TGTGCCAGCACCGCTGGACCCCCCGGGGAGACCCAGTACTTC. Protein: CASTAGPPGETQYF.

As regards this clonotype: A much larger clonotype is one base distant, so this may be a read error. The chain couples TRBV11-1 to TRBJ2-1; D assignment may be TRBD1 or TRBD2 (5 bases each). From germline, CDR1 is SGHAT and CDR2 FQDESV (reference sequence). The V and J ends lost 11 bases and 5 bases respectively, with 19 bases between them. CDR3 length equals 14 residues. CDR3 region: CAGTLGTTNNEQFF. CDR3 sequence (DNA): TGTGCCGGCACCTTGGGGACCACGAACAATGAGCAGTTCTTC.

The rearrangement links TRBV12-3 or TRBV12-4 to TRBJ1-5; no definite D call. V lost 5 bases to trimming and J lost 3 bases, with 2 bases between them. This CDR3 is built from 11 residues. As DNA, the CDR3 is TGTGCCAGCAGTAACAATCAGCCCCAGCATTTT. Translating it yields CASSNNQPQHF.

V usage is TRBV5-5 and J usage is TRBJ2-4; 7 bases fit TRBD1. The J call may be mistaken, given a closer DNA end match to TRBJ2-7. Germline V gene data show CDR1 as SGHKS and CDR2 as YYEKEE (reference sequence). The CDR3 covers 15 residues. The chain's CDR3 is CASSFEGQANHEQYF. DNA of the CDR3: TGTGCCAGCAGCTTTGAAGGACAGGCTAACCACGAGCAGTACTTC.

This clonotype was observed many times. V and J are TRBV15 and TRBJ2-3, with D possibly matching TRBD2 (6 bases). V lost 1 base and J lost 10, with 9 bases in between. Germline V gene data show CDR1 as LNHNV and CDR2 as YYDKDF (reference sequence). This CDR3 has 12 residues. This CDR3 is CATSRVGGPQYF. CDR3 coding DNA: TGTGCCACCAGCAGAGTGGGGGGTCCGCAGTATTTT.

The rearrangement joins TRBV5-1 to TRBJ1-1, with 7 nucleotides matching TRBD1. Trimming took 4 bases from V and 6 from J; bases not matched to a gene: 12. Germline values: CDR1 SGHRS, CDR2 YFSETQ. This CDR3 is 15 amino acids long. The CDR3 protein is CASSDPPGQPSEAFF. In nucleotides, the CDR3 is TGCGCCAGCAGCGACCCCCCGGGACAGCCCTCTGAAGCTTTCTTT.

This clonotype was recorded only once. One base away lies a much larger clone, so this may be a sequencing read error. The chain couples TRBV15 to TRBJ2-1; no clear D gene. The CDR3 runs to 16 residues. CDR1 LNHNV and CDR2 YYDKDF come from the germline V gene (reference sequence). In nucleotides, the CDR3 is TGTGCCGCCAGCAGCCCCAGGCGAGACTCCTACAATGAGCAGTTCTTC. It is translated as CAASSPRRDSYNEQFF.

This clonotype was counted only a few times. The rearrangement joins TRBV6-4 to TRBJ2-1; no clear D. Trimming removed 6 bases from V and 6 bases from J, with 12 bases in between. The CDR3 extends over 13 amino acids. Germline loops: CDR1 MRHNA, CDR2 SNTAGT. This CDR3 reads CASSPMVGNEQFF. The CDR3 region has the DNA TGTGCCAGCAGCCCTATGGTTGGCAATGAGCAGTTCTTC.

The CDR3 protein is CASSETEDSPRWGYTF. CDR3 coding DNA: TGTGCCAGCAGTGAAACTGAGGACAGCCCGAGATGGGGCTACACCTTC. The chain joins TRBV2 to TRBJ1-2, with a possible D match to TRBD1 (6 bases). Germline CDR1 reads SNHLY; CDR2 reads FYNNEI. V dropped 2 bases and J dropped 8 bases, with 21 bases sitting between them. This CDR3 contains 16 residues.

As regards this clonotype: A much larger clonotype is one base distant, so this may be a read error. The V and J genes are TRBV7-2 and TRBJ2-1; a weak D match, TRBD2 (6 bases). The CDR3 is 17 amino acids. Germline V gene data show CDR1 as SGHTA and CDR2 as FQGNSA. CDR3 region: CASSYGAVGDSYNEHFF. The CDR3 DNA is TGTGCCAGCAGCTACGGAGCGGTAGGGGACTCCTACAATGAGCACTTCTTC.

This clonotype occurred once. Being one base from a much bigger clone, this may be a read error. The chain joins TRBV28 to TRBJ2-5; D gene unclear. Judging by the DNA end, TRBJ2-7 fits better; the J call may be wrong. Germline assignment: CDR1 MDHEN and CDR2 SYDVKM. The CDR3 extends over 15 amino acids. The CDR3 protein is CASTPVGPQTYEQYF. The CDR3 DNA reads TGTGCCAGCACCCCAGTCGGGCCACAAACCTACGAGCAGTACTTC.

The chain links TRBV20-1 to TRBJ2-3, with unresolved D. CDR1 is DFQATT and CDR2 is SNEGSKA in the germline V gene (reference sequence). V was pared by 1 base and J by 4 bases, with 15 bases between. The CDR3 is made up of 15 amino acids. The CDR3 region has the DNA TGCAGTGCTAGAGGGTGGACCGATCCCCCAGATACGCAGTATTTT. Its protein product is CSARGWTDPPDTQYF.

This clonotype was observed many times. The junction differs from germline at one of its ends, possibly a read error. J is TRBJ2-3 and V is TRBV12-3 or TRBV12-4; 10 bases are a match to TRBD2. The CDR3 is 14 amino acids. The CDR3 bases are TGTGCCAGCAGTCTAGCGGGAGTGATAGATACGCAGTATTTT. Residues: CASSLAGVIDTQYF.

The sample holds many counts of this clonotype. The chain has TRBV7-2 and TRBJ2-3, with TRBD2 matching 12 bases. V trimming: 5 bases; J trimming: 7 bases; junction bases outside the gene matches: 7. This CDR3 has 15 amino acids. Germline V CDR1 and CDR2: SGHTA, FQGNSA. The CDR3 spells CASSLSGLAGHTQYF. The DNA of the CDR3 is TGTGCCAGCAGCCTCTCCGGACTAGCGGGACATACGCAGTATTTT. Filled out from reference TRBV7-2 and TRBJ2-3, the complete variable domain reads GAGVSQSPSNKVTEKGKDVELRCDPISGHTALYWYRQSLGQGLEFLIYFQGNSAPDKSGLPSDRFSAERTGGSVSTLTIQRTQQEDSAVYLCASSLSGLAGHTQYFGPGTRLTVL.

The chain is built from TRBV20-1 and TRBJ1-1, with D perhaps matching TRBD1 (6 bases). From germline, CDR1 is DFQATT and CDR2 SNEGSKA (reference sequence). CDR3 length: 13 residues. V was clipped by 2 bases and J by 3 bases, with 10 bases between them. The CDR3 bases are TGCAGTGCTAGAATCGGGACATACACTGAAGCTTTCTTT. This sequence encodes CSARIGTYTEAFF.

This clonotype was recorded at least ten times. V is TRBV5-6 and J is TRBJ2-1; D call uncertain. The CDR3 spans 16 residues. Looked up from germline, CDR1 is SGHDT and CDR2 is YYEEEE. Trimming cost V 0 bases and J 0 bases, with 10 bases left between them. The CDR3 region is CASSLGLPHSYNEQFF. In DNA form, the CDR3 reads TGTGCCAGCAGCTTGGGACTCCCCCACTCCTACAATGAGCAGTTCTTC. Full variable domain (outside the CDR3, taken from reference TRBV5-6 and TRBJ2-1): DAGVTQSPTHLIKTRGQQVTLRCSPKSGHDTVSWYQQALGQGPQFIFQYYEEEERQRGNFPDRFSGHQFPNYSSELNVNALLLGDSALYLCASSLGLPHSYNEQFFGPGTRLTVL.

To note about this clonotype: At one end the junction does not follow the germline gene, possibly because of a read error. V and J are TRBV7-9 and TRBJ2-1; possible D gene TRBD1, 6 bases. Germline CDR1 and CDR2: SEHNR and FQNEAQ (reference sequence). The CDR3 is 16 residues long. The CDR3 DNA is TGTGCCAGCAGCTCCAACAGGGTTGACCCCAGCAATGGGCAGTTCTTC. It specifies CASSSNRVDPSNGQFF.

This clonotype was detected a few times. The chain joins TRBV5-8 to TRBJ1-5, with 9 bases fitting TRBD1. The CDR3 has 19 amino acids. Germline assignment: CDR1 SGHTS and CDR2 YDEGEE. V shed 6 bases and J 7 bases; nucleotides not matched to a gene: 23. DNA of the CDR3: TGTGCCAGCAACTGGGTCTCAAACGGGGACAGGGCTGCTGGGCAGCCCCAGCATTTT. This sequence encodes CASNWVSNGDRAAGQPQHF.

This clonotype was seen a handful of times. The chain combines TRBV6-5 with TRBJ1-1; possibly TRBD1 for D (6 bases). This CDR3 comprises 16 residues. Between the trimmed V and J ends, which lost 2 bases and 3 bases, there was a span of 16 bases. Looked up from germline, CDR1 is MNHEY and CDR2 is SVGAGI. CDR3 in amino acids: CASSYGGRYMDTEAFF. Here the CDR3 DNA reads TGTGCCAGCAGTTACGGGGGCAGATATATGGACACTGAAGCTTTCTTT.